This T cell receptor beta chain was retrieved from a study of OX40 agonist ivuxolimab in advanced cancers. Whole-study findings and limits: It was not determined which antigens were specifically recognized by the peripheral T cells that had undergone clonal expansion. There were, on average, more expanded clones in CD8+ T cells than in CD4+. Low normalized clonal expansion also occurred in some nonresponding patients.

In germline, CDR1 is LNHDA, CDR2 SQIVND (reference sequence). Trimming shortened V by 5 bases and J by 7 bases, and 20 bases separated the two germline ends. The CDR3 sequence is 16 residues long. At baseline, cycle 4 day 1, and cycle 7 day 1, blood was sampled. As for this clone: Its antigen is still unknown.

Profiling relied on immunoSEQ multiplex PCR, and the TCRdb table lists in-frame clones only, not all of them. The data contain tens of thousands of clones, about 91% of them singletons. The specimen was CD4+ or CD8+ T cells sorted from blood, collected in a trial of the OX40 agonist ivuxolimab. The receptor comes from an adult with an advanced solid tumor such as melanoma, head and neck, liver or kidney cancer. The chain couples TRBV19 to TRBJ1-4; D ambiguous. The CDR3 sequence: CASSPALGQETEKLFF. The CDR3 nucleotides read TGTGCCAGTAGTCCCGCCCTCGGGCAGGAGACTGAAAAACTGTTTTTT.